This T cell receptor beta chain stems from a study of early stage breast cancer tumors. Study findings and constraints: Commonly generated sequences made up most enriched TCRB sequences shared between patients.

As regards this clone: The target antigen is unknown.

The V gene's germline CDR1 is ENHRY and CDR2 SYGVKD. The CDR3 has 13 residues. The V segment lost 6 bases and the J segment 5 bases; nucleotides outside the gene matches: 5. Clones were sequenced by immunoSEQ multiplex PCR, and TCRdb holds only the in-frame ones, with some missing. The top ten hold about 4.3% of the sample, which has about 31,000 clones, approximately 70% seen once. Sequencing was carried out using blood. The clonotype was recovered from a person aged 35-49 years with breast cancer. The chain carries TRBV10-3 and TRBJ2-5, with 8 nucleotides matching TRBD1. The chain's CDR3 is CAISQGQGETQYF. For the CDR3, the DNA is TGTGCCATCAGCCAAGGACAGGGCGAGACCCAGTACTTC.